This entry lists 5 T cell receptor beta chains sequenced from one sample in a study of blood T cell repertoires in COVID-19. This table comes from immunoSEQ multiplex PCR, and its TCRdb copy is limited to in-frame clones, with some not included. Seen here are about 150,000 clones, roughly 87% observed once, and the top ten hold around 4.6%. Sequencing input: peripheral blood. These receptors were obtained from a woman aged 55-70 years with active or convalescent COVID-19.

In DNA form, the CDR3 reads TGTGCCAGCAGCCTCCCTACCCGGGACAGCCTCTACTCTGGGGCCAACGTCCTGACTTTC. Translating it yields CASSLPTRDSLYSGANVLTF. V gene TRBV7-8 combines with J gene TRBJ2-6; TRBD1 matches 7 bases. The CDR3 is 20 amino acids. V lost 5 bases and J lost 0; bases outside the gene matches: 16. Germline V lookup: CDR1 SGHVS, CDR2 FQNEAQ.

This chain connects TRBV4-1 to TRBJ1-2; D is perhaps TRBD1 (6 bases). V was pared by 4 bases and J by 8 bases, with 17 bases between. This CDR3 contains 14 residues. Per germline, CDR1 MGHRA and CDR2 YSYEKL. The CDR3 region has the DNA TGCGCCAGCAGCCTCCCGGACAGCGATTGGGGCTACACCTTC. Translating it yields CASSLPDSDWGYTF.

Of note for this clone: One end of the junction fails to match germline, which may point to a read error. The V call is TRBV7-7, the J call TRBJ2-1; 8 bases are shared with TRBD1. Germline V gene sequence: CDR1 SSHAT, CDR2 FNYEAQ (reference sequence). CDR3 length: 14 amino acids. The CDR3 DNA follows: TGTGCTAGCAGCTCAAACCAGGGGGCCAATGAGCAGTTCTTC. Its translation: CASSSNQGANEQFF.

Notes on this clone: The junction shows a germline mismatch at one end, possibly a read error. The gene calls are TRBV7-2 and TRBJ1-2; D is undetermined. CDR1 and CDR2 from the germline V gene are SGHTA and FQGNSA. CDR3 length: 14 residues. The CDR3 region is CASSLAASNYGYTF. The CDR3 nucleotides read TGTGCCAGCAGCTTAGCAGCTAGTAACTATGGGTACACCTTC.

The chain couples TRBV2 to TRBJ2-7; no clear D gene. V lost 8 bases, J lost 0 bases, and 11 bases lay in between. CDR3 size: 13 residues. Germline V CDR1 and CDR2: SNHLY, FYNNEI. The CDR3 region is CASVGPSSYEQYF. The CDR3 DNA is TGTGCCAGCGTCGGTCCTAGCTCCTACGAGCAGTACTTC.